The 18 T cell receptor beta chains listed next were all sequenced from one sample in a study of cytomegalovirus exposure and HLA in healthy donors. The PCR used 60 Vbeta and 13 Jbeta primers. Produced via immunoSEQ multiplex PCR; TCRdb's table is partial and in-frame only. This sample has roughly 120,000 clones, with around 60% found just once. The sequenced sample consisted of PBMCs. The receptors were sampled from a man aged 35 to 55 in good health and CMV-seropositive.

V and J are TRBV25-1 and TRBJ2-5, with TRBD1 matching over 9 bases. Germline V gives CDR1 MGHDK, CDR2 SYGVNS. The CDR3 runs 15 residues. The V gene end was trimmed by 4 bases and the J gene end by 6 bases; junction bases not matched to a gene: 9. CDR3 sequence: CASSAGQGILQTQYF. Here the CDR3 DNA reads TGTGCCAGCAGTGCAGGACAGGGGATCCTCCAGACCCAGTACTTC.

The chain carries TRBV5-6 and TRBJ2-7; TRBD1 might be the D (6 bases). The V end lost 2 bases, the J end lost 3 bases, and 15 bases lay between the germline ends. CDR1 is SGHDT, CDR2 YYEEEE, per germline. This CDR3 is built from 15 residues. The DNA of the CDR3 is TGTGCCAGCAGCTTCCGGGCAGGGGTCCTCTACGAGCAGTACTTC. Translation gives CASSFRAGVLYEQYF.

The rearrangement uses TRBV27 and TRBJ1-1; 7 bases align to TRBD1. This CDR3 is 15 amino acids long. CDR1 is MNHEY, CDR2 SMNVEV, per germline (reference sequence). Trimming at V came to 2 bases and at J to 2 bases, leaving 5 bases not matched to a gene. In DNA form, the CDR3 reads TGTGCCAGCAGTTTAGGGGGACAGTATAACACTGAAGCTTTCTTT. Translating gives CASSLGGQYNTEAFF.

The chain carries TRBV27 and TRBJ1-2; TRBD1 is a possible D gene (6 bases). This CDR3 contains 15 residues. V gave up 3 bases and J gave up 4 bases, with 15 bases separating them. Germline assignment: CDR1 MNHEY and CDR2 SMNVEV (reference sequence). The CDR3 DNA follows: TGTGCCAGCAGTTTCTCCCAGGGGTTCTTCTATGGCTACACCTTC. Protein: CASSFSQGFFYGYTF.

The J gene is TRBJ2-1, the V gene TRBV7-9; 8 positions match TRBD2. J gave up 1 base and V 5 bases, and 4 bases lay outside the gene matches. There are 15 residues in the CDR3. Germline loops: CDR1 SEHNR, CDR2 FQNEAQ (reference sequence). This chain's CDR3 is CASSPSGSSYNEQFF. CDR3 DNA: TGTGCCAGCAGCCCGAGCGGGAGTTCCTACAATGAGCAGTTCTTC.

This clone was picked up a small number of times. The CDR3 DNA reads as TGTGCCAGCCACGCACAGGGCAGTCAGCCCCAGCATTTT. Translating it yields CASHAQGSQPQHF. V and J are TRBV28 and TRBJ1-5; TRBD1 might be the D (6 bases). CDR3 length: 13 residues. V dropped 8 bases and J dropped 6 bases, with 14 bases sitting between them. From germline, CDR1 is MDHEN and CDR2 SYDVKM.

The chain couples TRBV9 to TRBJ2-5, with TRBD2 identical over 9 bases. CDR1 and CDR2 from the germline V gene are SGDLS and YYNGEE. Unmatched junction bases numbered 6, after V lost 0 bases and J lost 3 bases. The length of the CDR3 is 16 residues. The CDR3: CASSVDLGGREETQYF. Here the CDR3 DNA reads TGTGCCAGCAGCGTAGATCTTGGCGGGAGGGAAGAGACCCAGTACTTC.

The V gene is TRBV5-1, the J gene TRBJ1-2; maybe TRBD1 (6 bases). From germline, CDR1 is SGHRS and CDR2 YFSETQ. CDR3 length equals 16 residues. V was cut by 4 bases and J by 4 bases, with 20 bases left in between. CDR3 in DNA: TGCGCCAGCAGCAGTGCATTGGACAGTCTACCCTATGGCTACACCTTC. It encodes CASSSALDSLPYGYTF. Looking up the rest from reference TRBV5-1 and TRBJ1-2 gives the full variable domain: KAGVTQTPRYLIKTRGQQVTLSCSPISGHRSVSWYQQTPGQGLQFLFEYFSETQRNKGNFPGRFSGRQFSNSRSEMNVSTLELGDSALYLCASSSALDSLPYGYTFGSGTRLTVV.

The chain joins TRBV21-1 to TRBJ2-7; the table's TRBD2 call for D was not verified on the DNA. TRBV21-1 is designated a pseudogene. The CDR3 covers 19 residues. CDR3 in amino acids: CASSNGSPVTSGRAKEQYF. For the CDR3, the DNA is TGTGCCAGCAGCAATGGCTCCCCCGTGACTAGCGGGAGGGCGAAAGAGCAGTACTTC.

The V and J genes are TRBV10-3 and TRBJ1-2, with TRBD1 matching 8 bases. Germline CDR1 ENHRY, CDR2 SYGVKD. The V and J ends lost 3 bases and 10 bases, in that order; junction bases with no gene match: 10. The CDR3 consists of 14 residues. The CDR3 protein is CAISEGRGRVLYTF. CDR3 nucleotide sequence: TGTGCCATCAGTGAAGGCAGGGGGCGAGTTCTCTACACCTTC.

The J gene is TRBJ1-4, the V gene TRBV7-9; 9 positions agree with TRBD1. The CDR3 runs 15 residues. Germline lookup yields CDR1 SEHNR and CDR2 FQNEAQ (reference sequence). After removal of 5 bases from V and 7 bases from J, the junction contained 8 bases not matched to a gene. CDR3 amino acids: CASSPRTGDAEKLFF. CDR3 nucleotides: TGTGCCAGCAGCCCTAGGACAGGGGATGCTGAAAAACTGTTTTTT.

The chain couples TRBV6-6 to TRBJ1-2; no definite D call. Germline values: CDR1 MNHNY, CDR2 SVGAGI (reference sequence). Trimming removed 0 bases from V and 2 bases from J, with 7 bases in between. The CDR3 has 14 residues. The CDR3 loop reads CASSYSGRNYGYTF. The CDR3 DNA reads TGTGCCAGCAGTTACTCGGGCAGAAACTATGGCTACACCTTC.

This chain joins TRBV5-1 and TRBJ1-2, with D tentatively TRBD1 (6 bases). The CDR3 has 14 amino acids. Trimming took off 0 bases at V and 2 bases at J, with 8 bases between the two ends. Per germline, CDR1 SGHRS and CDR2 YFSETQ. The CDR3 DNA follows: TGCGCCAGCAGCTTGGGACAGGCGAACTATGGCTACACCTTC. Encoded protein: CASSLGQANYGYTF.

V and J are TRBV6-6 and TRBJ2-2, with D perhaps matching TRBD1 (6 bases). CDR3 length: 16 amino acids. Germline CDR1 is MNHNY and CDR2 is SVGAGI (reference sequence). The V end lost 1 base, the J end lost 1 base, and 10 bases lay between the germline ends. The CDR3 sequence: CASSYLEGGNTGELFF. CDR3 coding DNA: TGTGCCAGCAGTTACTTGGAAGGGGGGAACACCGGGGAGCTGTTTTTT.

The J gene is TRBJ2-5, the V gene TRBV30, with a tentative D call TRBD2 (5 bases). Germline CDR1 reads GTSNPN; CDR2 reads SVGIG (reference sequence). The V and J ends lost 1 base and 5 bases respectively, with 5 bases between them. The CDR3 has 11 amino acids. In DNA, the CDR3 is TGTGCCTGGAGTGAGCGGGAGACCCAGTACTTC. Translating gives CAWSERETQYF.

Points on this clone: The junction departs from germline at one end; a sequencing error may be responsible. J is TRBJ2-1 and V is TRBV5-4; 9 positions match TRBD1. The CDR3 contains 15 residues. The germline CDR1 and CDR2 sequences are SGHNT and YYREEE (reference sequence). CDR3 in DNA: TGTGCCAGCAGCATGGACAGGGGCTCCTTCAATGAGCAGTTCTTC. It encodes CASSMDRGSFNEQFF.

This clone was detected a few times. Additional DNA sequences in this sample encode the identical CDR3. The chain combines TRBV5-5 with TRBJ2-7, with 7 bases matching TRBD1. The CDR3 length is 12 residues. Trimming took 3 bases from V and 6 from J; bases not matched to a gene: 3. Germline values: CDR1 SGHKS, CDR2 YYEKEE (reference sequence). The DNA of the CDR3 is TGTGCCAGCAGCTCACAGGGGCGCGAGCAGTACTTC. Translated, it gives CASSSQGREQYF.

The chain recombines TRBV2 with TRBJ1-5; 8 positions agree with TRBD1. The V gene's germline CDR1 is SNHLY and CDR2 FYNNEI. V lost 9 bases, J lost 2 bases, and 3 bases stayed unmatched. The CDR3 has 13 amino acids. The CDR3, as DNA: TGTGCCAGTAGGGGACAGGGCAATCAGCCCCAGCATTTT. Amino acids: CASRGQGNQPQHF.